The 4 T cell receptor beta chains given below trace back to one sample, sequenced in a study of T cell responses to AZD1222 COVID-19 vaccine. Method: immunoSEQ multiplex PCR; TCRdb's copy keeps in-frame clones and lacks some. The profile shows about 86,000 clones, under 95% of them singletons. This specimen was peripheral blood, taken on day 0 of AZD1222 vaccination. These receptors were obtained from an adult in good health.

Only a few counts were recorded for this clone. The chain uses TRBV4-2 and TRBJ1-3; D not resolved. This CDR3 has 17 residues. From germline, CDR1 is LGHNA and CDR2 YNFKEQ. Deletions cut 1 base from V and 4 bases from J, with 17 bases between. CDR3 region: CASSQGTAGDTGNTIYF. In DNA form, the CDR3 reads TGTGCCAGCAGCCAAGGGACCGCGGGTGACACAGGAAACACCATATATTTT.

V usage is TRBV27 and J usage is TRBJ2-5; D is perhaps TRBD2 (6 bases). The V end lost 3 bases, the J end lost 4 bases, and 18 bases lay between the germline ends. CDR1 is MNHEY and CDR2 is SMNVEV in the germline V gene (reference sequence). There are 16 residues in the CDR3. CDR3 coding DNA: TGTGCCAGCAGTTTCGGGGAGGCAGGGCTTGGAGAGACCCAGTACTTC. Amino acids: CASSFGEAGLGETQYF.

The chain links TRBV19 to TRBJ2-3; D is ambiguous. V was pared by 3 bases and J by 5 bases, with 15 bases between. Germline V gene data show CDR1 as LNHDA and CDR2 as SQIVND (reference sequence). The CDR3 has 15 residues. For the CDR3, the DNA is TGTGCCAGTAGTATCTCCGGCCGTCTTGGAGATACGCAGTATTTT. Its protein product is CASSISGRLGDTQYF.

This clone has a single count. The chain has TRBV10-3 and TRBJ2-7; 9 nucleotides line up with TRBD1. The CDR3 contains 16 residues. The J segment lost 4 bases and the V segment lost 4 bases, leaving 11 bases of the junction unmatched. Germline CDR1 reads ENHRY; CDR2 reads SYGVKD. CDR3 residues: CAISASTGGFEYEQYF. CDR3 coding DNA: TGTGCCATCAGTGCTTCGACAGGGGGGTTTGAATACGAGCAGTACTTC.